This is a list of T cell receptor beta chains from one sample in a study of shared clonotypes between healthy human individuals. Using immunoSEQ multiplex PCR, the repertoire was profiled, and TCRdb retains in-frame clones only, with some absent. The sample holds 150,000 to 200,000 clones, about 93% seen once. Sequenced: naive CD4+ T cells sorted from blood. The receptors shown here come from a woman aged 25-40 years in good health. The CDR3 runs from the conserved cysteine through the conserved F or W. D genes are given only for firm matches. Size is stated for part of the rows, as once, few or many counts, or as a class when the clone is expanded.

size	V	D	J	CDR3	DNA
-	TRBV6-4	TRBD2	TRBJ2-1	CASSRDYPYNEQFF	TGTGCCAGCAGCAGGGACTATCCTTACAATGAGCAGTTCTTC
once	TRBV6-1	-	TRBJ1-5	CASSAPGADQPQHF	TGTGCCAGCAGTGCCCCGGGAGCAGATCAGCCCCAGCATTTT
once	TRBV18	TRBD2	TRBJ2-2	CASSPRLAGTVGELFF	TGTGCCAGCTCACCGAGACTAGCGGGAACCGTCGGGGAGCTGTTTTTT
-	TRBV18	-	TRBJ2-7	CASSLTTGPEQYF	TGTGCCAGCTCACTTACTACTGGGCCCGAGCAGTACTTC
-	TRBV27	-	TRBJ2-7	CASSSGQPSSYEQYF	TGTGCCAGCAGTTCCGGACAGCCGAGCTCCTACGAGCAGTACTTC
-	TRBV11-2	TRBD2	TRBJ2-7	CASSVLAGGHYEQYF	TGTGCCAGCAGCGTCTTAGCGGGAGGCCACTACGAGCAGTACTTC
-	TRBV28	TRBD1	TRBJ2-7	CASVPYRGPYEQYF	TGTGCCAGCGTACCCTACAGGGGACCCTACGAGCAGTACTTC
-	TRBV6-1	-	TRBJ2-7	CASSDSRTNSYEQYF	TGTGCCAGCAGTGACTCGCGGACCAATTCCTACGAGCAGTACTTC
-	TRBV30	-	TRBJ2-3	CAWARLVLGTDTQYF	TGTGCCTGGGCTAGACTAGTGCTCGGCACAGATACGCAGTATTTT
-	TRBV28	-	TRBJ1-2	CASSLGGLANYGYTF	TGTGCCAGCAGTTTGGGGGGCTTAGCTAACTATGGCTACACCTTC
-	TRBV7-2	TRBD1	TRBJ1-5	CASSLRGGAGQPQHF	TGTGCCAGCAGCTTAAGAGGGGGCGCGGGTCAGCCCCAGCATTTT
-	TRBV5-1	TRBD1	TRBJ2-7	CASSLRQGIIEQYF	TGCGCCAGCAGCCTACGACAGGGGATCATCGAGCAGTACTTC
-	TRBV21-1	-	TRBJ2-3	CASSKLGWQGVTDTQYF	TGTGCCAGCAGCAAACTCGGGTGGCAGGGGGTAACAGATACGCAGTATTTT
-	TRBV28	TRBD1	TRBJ2-7	CASSFRQGKTYEQYF	TGTGCCAGCAGTTTCCGACAGGGGAAAACCTACGAGCAGTACTTC
-	TRBV27	-	TRBJ2-7	CASSSSGQAFDEQYF	TGTGCCAGCAGTTCTTCAGGGCAGGCTTTCGACGAGCAGTACTTC
-	TRBV6-5	-	TRBJ1-2	CASSYSVGGGYGYTF	TGTGCCAGCAGTTACTCCGTGGGAGGAGGCTATGGCTACACCTTC
-	TRBV28	-	TRBJ2-2	CASRPGTGNTGELFF	TGTGCCAGCAGACCCGGGACCGGCAACACCGGGGAGCTGTTTTTT
-	TRBV11-2	TRBD2	TRBJ2-7	CASSSIRSSGRSYEQYF	TGTGCCAGCAGCTCTATACGGTCTAGCGGGAGGTCCTACGAGCAGTACTTC
-	TRBV4-1	TRBD1	TRBJ2-7	CASSQAPGTGSYEQYF	TGCGCCAGCAGCCAAGCACCAGGGACAGGCAGCTACGAGCAGTACTTC
-	TRBV19	TRBD1	TRBJ1-4	CASSHRQGVNEKLFF	TGTGCCAGCAGCCATCGACAGGGGGTTAATGAAAAACTGTTTTTT
once	TRBV4-2	TRBD2	TRBJ2-7	CASSLSGVSSYEQYF	TGTGCCAGCAGCCTGAGCGGGGTAAGCTCCTACGAGCAGTACTTC
-	TRBV14	-	TRBJ2-5	CASSQLAVNAQETQYF	TGTGCCAGCAGCCAATTAGCGGTCAATGCGCAAGAGACCCAGTACTTC
once	TRBV11-2	-	TRBJ2-1	CASSLLTGSSYNEQFF	TGTGCCAGCAGCTTGCTCACGGGGAGCTCCTACAATGAGCAGTTCTTC
-	TRBV5-6	TRBD2	TRBJ2-1	CASSSSTLAGGPREQFF	TGTGCCAGCAGCTCATCAACTCTAGCGGGAGGGCCCCGAGAGCAGTTCTTC
once	TRBV15	TRBD2	TRBJ2-1	CATSASGTSGAYNEQFF	TGTGCCACCAGCGCATCCGGGACTAGCGGCGCCTACAATGAGCAGTTCTTC
once	TRBV28	-	TRBJ1-4	CASSFYPGSVGEKLFF	TGTGCCAGCAGTTTCTATCCGGGCTCCGTGGGGGAAAAACTGTTTTTT
once	TRBV6-1	-	TRBJ2-7	CASSTGTLAYEQYF	TGTGCCAGCAGCACAGGGACGTTGGCGTACGAGCAGTACTTC
-	TRBV28	-	TRBJ1-2	CASSKTVNYGYTF	TGTGCCAGCAGCAAGACAGTAAACTATGGCTACACCTTC
-	TRBV27	-	TRBJ2-7	CASSLWSSVTYEQYF	TGTGCCAGCAGTTTATGGAGTAGCGTCACCTACGAGCAGTACTTC
-	TRBV5-4	TRBD2	TRBJ2-1	CASSSIAGRNEQFF	TGTGCCAGCAGCTCCATAGCGGGTCGCAATGAGCAGTTCTTC
-	TRBV6-1	TRBD2	TRBJ2-6	CASSGTSQVSGANVLTF	TGTGCCAGCAGTGGGACTAGCCAAGTCTCTGGGGCCAACGTCCTGACTTTC
-	TRBV19	-	TRBJ2-7	CASSIAAGTKLYEQYF	TGTGCCAGTAGTATAGCCGCCGGGACAAAGCTCTACGAGCAGTACTTC
-	TRBV5-4	-	TRBJ2-6	CASSLPTSSGANVLTF	TGTGCCAGCAGCTTGCCCACTAGCTCTGGGGCCAACGTCCTGACTTTC
-	TRBV18	TRBD2	TRBJ2-5	CASSPLPGGGETQYF	TGTGCCAGCTCACCCCTCCCGGGAGGGGGGGAGACCCAGTACTTC
-	TRBV10-1	TRBD2	TRBJ2-1	CASSESERGNNEQFF	TGCGCCAGCAGTGAGTCCGAGCGGGGCAACAATGAGCAGTTCTTC
few	TRBV10-3	-	TRBJ1-2	CAISELGTRDYGYTF	TGTGCCATCAGTGAGCTGGGGACCAGGGACTATGGCTACACCTTC
-	TRBV19	-	TRBJ2-5	CASSRAGGETQYF	TGTGCCAGTAGTCGGGCTGGGGGGGAGACCCAGTACTTC
-	TRBV27	TRBD2	TRBJ2-3	CASSSPPRGADTQYF	TGTGCCAGCAGTTCGCCGCCACGGGGGGCAGATACGCAGTATTTT
-	TRBV28	TRBD2	TRBJ2-1	CASSLLLIAGGNEQFF	TGTGCCAGCAGTTTACTGTTGATAGCGGGAGGCAATGAGCAGTTCTTC
-	TRBV6-1	-	TRBJ2-5	CASSERGIETQYF	TGTGCCAGCAGTGAACGCGGGATAGAGACCCAGTACTTC
-	TRBV6-5	-	TRBJ2-1	CASSLSYYNEQFF	TGTGCCAGCAGTTTATCTTACTACAATGAGCAGTTCTTC
-	TRBV28	TRBD2	TRBJ2-3	CASSLLAGTQYF	TGTGCCAGCAGTTTACTAGCGGGGACGCAGTATTTT
-	TRBV6-1	TRBD2	TRBJ2-7	CASSEGASGALYEQYF	TGTGCCAGCAGTGAAGGTGCTAGCGGGGCCCTCTACGAGCAGTACTTC
once	TRBV5-4	TRBD2	TRBJ2-7	CASSLPSGSSTEQYF	TGTGCCAGCAGCTTGCCTAGCGGGAGTTCCACCGAGCAGTACTTC
-	TRBV11-2	-	TRBJ1-6	CASRNRYSPLHF	TGTGCCAGCAGAAACAGATATTCACCCCTCCACTTT